The 8 T cell receptor beta chains below come from one sample, sequenced in a study of T cells in Graves' hyperthyroidism and ophthalmopathy. Amplified regions were TCR beta CDR3 sequences from RNA transcripts. The HTBI primer set was used in a first-round RT-PCR of the TCR CDR3. TCRdb redid the calling of the multiplex PCR reads with MiXCR, one entry per CDR3 protein. Of hundreds of thousands of distinct CDR3 sequences in the sample, roughly 14% are singletons; the top ten hold approximately 4.3%. Sequencing input: blood. The source of these receptors is a middle-aged woman with Graves' ophthalmopathy.

CDR3 region: CASSAGTGGLGAFF. The DNA for the CDR3 is TGTGCCAGCAGTGCCGGGACAGGGGGCCTGGGGGCTTTCTTT. The V call is TRBV2, the J call TRBJ1-1; 12 bases align to TRBD1. This CDR3 spans 14 amino acids. The germline V gene encodes CDR1 SNHLY and CDR2 FYNNEI. V lost 4 bases, J lost 11 bases, and 8 bases stayed unmatched.

The sample holds a few counts of this clonotype. The chain has TRBV7-2 and TRBJ2-7; 9 bases line up with TRBD1. V shed 4 bases and J 12 bases; nucleotides not matched to a gene: 13. CDR3 length equals 14 residues. Germline values: CDR1 SGHTA, CDR2 FQGNSA. The CDR3 DNA is TGTGCCAGCAGCTCCGGGACAGGGACTCTATCAGTGTACTTC. This encodes CASSSGTGTLSVYF.

This clonotype was seen ten or more times. This chain uses TRBV27 with TRBJ2-7; 7 nucleotides align to TRBD2. Unmatched junction bases numbered 13, after V lost 2 bases and J lost 3 bases. The CDR3 covers 17 residues. Germline loops: CDR1 MNHEY, CDR2 SMNVEV (reference sequence). The CDR3 protein is CASSLISPSGTVYEQYF. CDR3 bases: TGTGCCAGCAGTTTAATCTCGCCGAGCGGGACGGTCTACGAGCAGTACTTC.

This clonotype was seen more than once but under ten times. The rearrangement links TRBV18 to TRBJ1-1, with a possible D match to TRBD1 (6 bases). This CDR3 region has 16 residues. In germline, CDR1 is KGHSH, CDR2 LQKENI. Trimming shortened V by 3 bases and J by 3 bases, and 17 bases separated the two germline ends. CDR3 in amino acids: CASSPDDRGPDTEAFF. The CDR3, as DNA: TGTGCCAGCTCACCCGACGATCGGGGGCCGGACACTGAAGCTTTCTTT.

This clonotype was counted ten times or more. V is TRBV27 and J is TRBJ1-1; D remains ambiguous. The CDR3 contains 12 residues. The germline V gene has CDR1 MNHEY and CDR2 SMNVEV (reference sequence). Trimming pared 6 bases from V and 4 bases from J, leaving 9 bases between. The CDR3, as DNA: TGTGCCAGCAGACAGCGGGGCACTGAAGCTTTCTTT. Translating it yields CASRQRGTEAFF.

The rearrangement uses TRBV24-1 and TRBJ2-1; a possible D gene is TRBD1 (7 bases). This CDR3 is built from 17 residues. Between the trimmed V and J ends, which lost 2 bases and 8 bases, there was a span of 21 bases. The V gene's germline CDR1 is KGHDR and CDR2 SFDVKD. CDR3 protein: CATSDSQGGGLGDEQFF. CDR3 DNA: TGTGCCACCAGTGATTCCCAGGGGGGCGGTTTAGGGGATGAGCAGTTCTTC.

This clonotype was observed many times. CDR3 DNA sequence: TGTGCCAGCAGCCCCGAGCGGGGACTAGCGGGAGGCCACGAGCAGTACTTC. It is translated as CASSPERGLAGGHEQYF. This chain connects TRBV7-8 to TRBJ2-7; 15 bases are a match to TRBD2. With 5 bases clipped from V and 5 bases from J, the junction kept 10 bases outside the gene matches. This CDR3 is built from 17 residues. Germline V CDR1 and CDR2: SGHVS, FQNEAQ. The entire variable domain, with the rest obtained from reference TRBV7-8 and TRBJ2-7, is as follows: GAGVSQSPRYKVAKRGQDVALRCDPISGHVSLFWYQQALGQGPEFLTYFQNEAQLDKSGLPSDRFFAERPEGSVSTLKIQRTQQEDSAVYLCASSPERGLAGGHEQYFGPGTRLTVT.

This clonotype appeared many times. CDR3 nucleotide sequence: TGTGCCAGCAGTAAGCGGGCCCCGAGGAATAGCAATCAGCCCCAGCATTTT. Protein sequence: CASSKRAPRNSNQPQHF. The J gene is TRBJ1-5, the V gene TRBV27; D call uncertain. The CDR3 length is 17 residues. Trimming left V 5 bases short and J 0 bases short, with 17 bases between. Germline V gene lookup returns CDR1 MNHEY and CDR2 SMNVEV (reference sequence).